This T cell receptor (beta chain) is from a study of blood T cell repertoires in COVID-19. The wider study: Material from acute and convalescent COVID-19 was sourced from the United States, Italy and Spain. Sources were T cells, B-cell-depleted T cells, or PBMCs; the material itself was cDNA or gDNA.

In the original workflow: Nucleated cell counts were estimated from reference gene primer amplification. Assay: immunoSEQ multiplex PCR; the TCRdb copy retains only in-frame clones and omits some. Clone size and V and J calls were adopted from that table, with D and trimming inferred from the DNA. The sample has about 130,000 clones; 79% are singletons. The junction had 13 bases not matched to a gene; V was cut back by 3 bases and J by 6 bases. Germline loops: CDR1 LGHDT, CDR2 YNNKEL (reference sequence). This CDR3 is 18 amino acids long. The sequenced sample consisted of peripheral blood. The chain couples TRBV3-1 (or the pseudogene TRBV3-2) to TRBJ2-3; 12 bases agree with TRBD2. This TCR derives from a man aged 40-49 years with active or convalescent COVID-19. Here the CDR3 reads CASSQPPLTSGRPDTQYF. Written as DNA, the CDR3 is TGTGCCAGCAGCCAGCCCCCTCTGACTAGCGGGAGACCGGATACGCAGTATTTT.